The T cell receptor (beta chain) under discussion was sequenced for a study of CD4 T cells in relation to SARS-CoV-2 and coronaviruses. Whole-study context: Shared crossreactive spike epitopes were mapped to their HLA restriction.

Of note for this clone: Its antigen is not known.

Study-wide points: Samples before the pandemic and after infection were not matched within any donor. No crossreactivity against non-spike viral proteins was tested here.

J was trimmed by 10 bases and V by 8 bases; bases with no gene match: 13. The germline V gene has CDR1 MNHEY and CDR2 SVGAGI. This CDR3 has 14 amino acids. CD4+ T cells from unexposed donors were obtained before the COVID-19 pandemic (2011-2018). CD4 enrichment then naive enrichment separated naive from memory CD4+ cells. Produced via immunoSEQ multiplex PCR; TCRdb's table is partial and in-frame only. The repertoire holds 55,000 to 70,000 clones, with more than 85% as singletons. The TCR comes from a human donor in good health. The chain joins TRBV6-5 to TRBJ2-1, with 8 nucleotides matching TRBD1. Sequencing used naive CD4+ T cells from PBMCs. The subset was: naive CD4+ T cells isolated by negative enrichment. Written as DNA, the CDR3 is TGTGCCAGCGCCGGACAGGGTTCGTGGGGAGAGCAGTTCTTC. It translates to CASAGQGSWGEQFF.